A single sample is the source of the 20 T cell receptor beta chains below, sequenced in a study of blood T cell repertoires in COVID-19. Only in-frame clones appear in the TCRdb table, and some are missing; sequencing was by immunoSEQ multiplex PCR. The data show a few hundred thousand clones, under 90% seen once. The sequenced sample was PBMCs or T cells enriched from blood (not recorded which). The receptors shown here come from a woman aged 45-65 years who had been exposed to COVID-19.

The chain links TRBV18 to TRBJ2-3; 7 bases agree with TRBD1. The V and J ends lost 2 bases and 2 bases, in that order; junction bases with no gene match: 7. The germline CDR1 and CDR2 sequences are KGHSH and LQKENI. This CDR3 spans 16 amino acids. CDR3 sequence (DNA): TGTGCCAGCTCACCAAGACAGGGAGTCCCCACAGATACGCAGTATTTT. The encoded protein is CASSPRQGVPTDTQYF. Together with reference TRBV18 and TRBJ2-3, the CDR3 gives the full variable domain: NAGVMQNPRHLVRRRGQEARLRCSPMKGHSHVYWYRQLPEEGLKFMVYLQKENIIDESGMPKERFSAEFPKEGPSILRIQQVVRGDSAAYFCASSPRQGVPTDTQYFGPGTRLTVL.

This sequence joins TRBV3-1 (or the pseudogene TRBV3-2) and TRBJ2-3; 12 bases are shared with TRBD2. Germline CDR1 LGHDT, CDR2 YNNKEL (reference sequence). The CDR3 spans 17 residues. The ends lost 4 bases at V and 1 base at J; junction bases unmatched: 6. The CDR3 reads CASSRRLAGERTDTQYF. The DNA for the CDR3 is TGTGCCAGCAGCCGCCGACTAGCGGGGGAGCGCACAGATACGCAGTATTTT.

This clone was recorded only once. The chain couples TRBV5-1 to TRBJ1-2; D is possibly TRBD1 (5 bases). The CDR3 has 13 residues. Trimming stripped 4 bases from V and 7 bases from J, with 14 bases between. Germline values: CDR1 SGHRS, CDR2 YFSETQ. CDR3 protein: CASSPGDRFGYTF. The CDR3 DNA follows: TGCGCCAGCAGCCCGGGGGATCGTTTTGGCTACACCTTC.

This sequence joins TRBV25-1 and TRBJ2-5; 7 bases align to TRBD2. The germline V gene has CDR1 MGHDK and CDR2 SYGVNS. CDR3 length: 13 amino acids. The ends lost 1 base at V and 5 bases at J; junction bases unmatched: 1. CDR3: CASSELGGETQYF. CDR3 DNA: TGTGCCAGCAGTGAATTGGGAGGGGAGACCCAGTACTTC. Complete variable domain (other parts from reference TRBV25-1 and TRBJ2-5): EADIYQTPRYLVIGTGKKITLECSQTMGHDKMYWYQQDPGMELHLIHYSYGVNSTEKGDLSSESTVSRIRTEHFPLTLESARPSHTSQYLCASSELGGETQYFGPGTRLLVL.

The gene calls are TRBV10-3 and TRBJ1-5; weak D call: TRBD1 (5 bases). The CDR3 runs to 14 residues. V was clipped by 10 bases and J by 4 bases, with 17 bases between them. Germline values: CDR1 ENHRY, CDR2 SYGVKD. The CDR3 spells CATQAGSENQPQHF. The CDR3 region has the DNA TGTGCCACCCAAGCAGGGTCAGAAAATCAGCCCCAGCATTTT.

This clone was counted a few times. The V call is TRBV12-5, the J call TRBJ2-7, with a possible D match to TRBD2 (5 bases). Trimming pared 1 base from V and 3 bases from J, leaving 10 bases between. CDR1 LGHNT and CDR2 FRNRAP come from the germline V gene. The CDR3 spans 14 residues. CDR3 sequence (DNA): TGTGCTAGTGGTTTGGCTGAGCGGTACTACGAGCAGTACTTC. Amino acid sequence: CASGLAERYYEQYF.

This chain connects TRBV19 to TRBJ1-4; 8 bases are a match to TRBD1. V gave up 4 bases and J gave up 7 bases; unmatched junction bases: 8. Germline V CDR1 and CDR2: LNHDA, SQIVND (reference sequence). The CDR3 is 15 amino acids. The CDR3 loop reads CASSTWTGRAEKLFF. Here the CDR3 DNA reads TGTGCCAGTAGTACCTGGACAGGGCGGGCTGAAAAACTGTTTTTT.

The CDR3 sequence: CASSVLPGQGGNTGELFF. Here the CDR3 DNA reads TGTGCCAGCAGCGTATTACCGGGACAGGGAGGGAACACCGGGGAGCTGTTTTTT. The chain is built from TRBV5-5 and TRBJ2-2, with 9 bases that match TRBD1. CDR1 is SGHKS, CDR2 YYEKEE, per germline (reference sequence). The V and J ends lost 4 bases and 1 base, in that order; junction bases with no gene match: 11. This CDR3 comprises 18 residues.

This clone was recorded once. The rearrangement uses TRBV27 and TRBJ2-5, with TRBD2 matching 7 bases. The germline gives CDR1 MNHEY, CDR2 SMNVEV (reference sequence). The trim removed 5 bases at V and 6 bases at J, leaving 12 bases unmatched. The CDR3 spans 15 residues. Written as DNA, the CDR3 is TGTGCCAGCAGTAGCACGGGGGGAGTCGGGAAGACCCAGTACTTC. Translation: CASSSTGGVGKTQYF.

The gene calls are TRBV4-2 and TRBJ1-5, with D perhaps matching TRBD1 (6 bases). Germline lookup yields CDR1 LGHNA and CDR2 YNFKEQ. The V and J ends lost 0 bases and 3 bases respectively, with 12 bases between them. The CDR3 runs 16 residues. The CDR3 loop is CASSQEAGDTNQPQHF. CDR3 coding DNA: TGTGCCAGCAGCCAAGAAGCGGGGGACACCAATCAGCCCCAGCATTTT.

V usage is TRBV28 and J usage is TRBJ1-1; D unclear. The CDR3 is 11 residues long. CDR1 and CDR2 from the germline V gene are MDHEN and SYDVKM. The V end lost 7 bases, the J end lost 3 bases, and 6 bases lay between the germline ends. CDR3 sequence: CASKRDTEAFF. In DNA form, the CDR3 reads TGTGCCAGCAAACGGGACACTGAAGCTTTCTTT.

V and J are TRBV10-1 and TRBJ1-5; the match to TRBD1 covers 11 bases. Germline-derived CDR1 and CDR2 are WNHNN and SYGVQD (reference sequence). Trimming took 3 bases from V and 6 from J; bases not matched to a gene: 13. This CDR3 contains 18 residues. The DNA for the CDR3 is TGCGCCAGCAGTGACGGGACAGGGGGTTATTTAGAAGGTCAGCCCCAGCATTTT. Translation: CASSDGTGGYLEGQPQHF.

A few counts support this clone. This rearrangement joins TRBV3-1 (or the pseudogene TRBV3-2) to TRBJ1-2; 8 bases map to TRBD1. Germline V gene sequence: CDR1 LGHDT, CDR2 YNNKEL (reference sequence). With 3 bases clipped from V and 7 bases from J, the junction kept 7 bases outside the gene matches. The CDR3 totals 14 residues. The chain's CDR3 is CASSHGQGRAGYTF. CDR3 DNA sequence: TGTGCCAGCAGCCACGGACAGGGCAGAGCTGGCTACACCTTC.

This clone was picked up one time. This sequence joins TRBV11-2 and TRBJ1-2; 8 positions match TRBD1. The CDR3 contains 16 residues. V dropped 5 bases and J dropped 4; count of bases not matched to a gene: 12. Per germline, CDR1 SGHAT and CDR2 FQNNGV. CDR3 protein: CASSLNPGGKIYGYTF. The CDR3 DNA sequence: TGTGCCAGCAGCCTTAATCCAGGGGGCAAAATCTATGGCTACACCTTC.

The chain's CDR3 is CASRETGGTDTQYF. CDR3 bases: TGTGCCAGCAGGGAGACAGGAGGCACAGATACGCAGTATTTT. J is TRBJ2-3 and V is TRBV6-5, with D tentatively TRBD1 (6 bases). This CDR3 contains 14 residues. Trimming shortened V by 6 bases and J by 1 base, and 11 bases separated the two germline ends. Germline CDR1 is MNHEY and CDR2 is SVGAGI.

The count of this clone is one. The V gene is TRBV5-4, the J gene TRBJ1-1, with D perhaps TRBD1 (6 bases). Trimming removed 0 bases at V and 6 bases at J, with 15 bases between. This CDR3 region has 15 residues. Germline assignment: CDR1 SGHNT and CDR2 YYREEE (reference sequence). In DNA form, the CDR3 reads TGTGCCAGCAGCTTGGGTCGGGGGGCAGGCGCTGAAGCTTTCTTT. This sequence encodes CASSLGRGAGAEAFF.

J is TRBJ1-5 and V is TRBV5-8; possibly TRBD1 for D (6 bases). This CDR3 is built from 15 residues. From germline, CDR1 is SGHTS and CDR2 YDEGEE. Trimming left V 0 bases short and J 9 bases short, with 16 bases between. CDR3 DNA: TGTGCCAGCAGCTTGGTTGTGGGGGCAATGGGGCCCCAGCATTTT. Translated, it gives CASSLVVGAMGPQHF.

The genes are TRBV7-9 and TRBJ1-2; D uncertain. V lost 5 bases and J 7 bases, leaving 14 bases between the germline ends. CDR3 length equals 13 residues. The germline gives CDR1 SEHNR, CDR2 FQNEAQ (reference sequence). The DNA of the CDR3 is TGTGCCAGCAGCCCTGAGAGGGATGGTGGCTACACCTTC. Protein product: CASSPERDGGYTF.

The chain uses TRBV11-2 and TRBJ2-1, with 11 bases fitting TRBD2. CDR1 is SGHAT and CDR2 is FQNNGV in the germline V gene. The CDR3 extends over 16 amino acids. V gave up 0 bases and J gave up 9 bases; unmatched junction bases: 7. Here the CDR3 DNA reads TGTGCCAGCAGCTTAGATCCGTCTAGCGGGGGGAGTGAGCAGTTCTTC. Its translation: CASSLDPSSGGSEQFF.

This clone turned up a few times. The V call is TRBV5-1, the J call TRBJ2-5; possible D gene TRBD2, 6 bases. The CDR3 is 15 residues long. Germline lookup yields CDR1 SGHRS and CDR2 YFSETQ. V gave up 4 bases and J gave up 2 bases, with 15 bases separating them. As DNA, the CDR3 is TGCGCCAGCAGCCTTGGGTCGGGGGATCAAGAGACCCAGTACTTC. It is translated as CASSLGSGDQETQYF.